This TCR beta chain was sequenced for a study of cytomegalovirus exposure and HLA in healthy donors. Trimming stripped 0 bases from V and 2 bases from J, with 9 bases between. This CDR3 has 14 amino acids. CDR1 is SGHDT and CDR2 is YYEEEE in the germline V gene. About this clone: The antigen remains undetermined.

PCR amplification relied on 60 Vbeta primers (plus 13 Jbeta primers). Libraries were prepared by immunoSEQ multiplex PCR; TCRdb keeps only in-frame clonotypes and omits some of them. Reported are 100,000 to 150,000 clones; the ten largest clones contain 1.5% to 2%. General observations from the study: A later analysis showed HLA-associated TCR beta chains outstripping equally common others in clonal expansion.

The source of this sequence is a woman aged 40 to 49 in good health and CMV-seropositive. Sequences were obtained from PBMCs. The rearrangement joins TRBV5-6 to TRBJ2-7; TRBD2 might be the D (5 bases). The CDR3 protein is CASSLVRAPYEQYF. The CDR3 nucleotides read TGTGCCAGCAGCTTGGTGCGGGCCCCCTACGAGCAGTACTTC.